The clone carrying this T cell receptor beta chain was seen repeatedly, ten times or more. The antigen remains unidentified. A single record per CDR3 protein comes from TCRdb applying MiXCR to the 5' RACE reads. This sample yields approximately 190,000 distinct CDR3 sequences, of which 13% are seen a single time; approximately 10% belongs to the top ten. This specimen belongs to a study of CD8 T cells in ankylosing spondylitis. The study, taken as a whole, reports: A motif of 7 to 9 highly homologous TCR beta variants was seen as apparently characteristic of ankylosing spondylitis blood. Reports say disease-linked clones showed up significantly more in matched ankylosing spondylitis synovial fluid. Disease-linked clones displayed a CD8+ phenotype and appeared relatively rarely in peripheral blood. Prior work had noted some motif variants in reactive arthritis blood and synovial fluid.

The CDR3 is made up of 13 amino acids. The V and J ends lost 5 bases and 3 bases, in that order; junction bases with no gene match: 2. The germline V gene has CDR1 MNHEY and CDR2 SMNVEV (reference sequence). The chain carries TRBV27 and TRBJ2-5; TRBD1 aligns across 8 bases. The clonotype originates from a female donor with ankylosing spondylitis or in good health (not recorded which). Source material: blood, either unsorted or a sorted T cell fraction (not recorded which). CDR3 nucleotide sequence: TGTGCCAGCAGTCTGACAGGGGAAGAGACCCAGTACTTC. Amino acids: CASSLTGEETQYF.